This TCR beta chain stems from a study of cytomegalovirus exposure and HLA in healthy donors. PCR primers comprised 60 Vbeta and 13 Jbeta primers. Repertoires were generated with immunoSEQ multiplex PCR, while TCRdb's copy carries only in-frame clones and drops some. In the table there are 180,000 or so clones, roughly 82% of which are singletons. This CDR3 comprises 17 residues. J lost 5 bases, V lost 1 base, and 11 bases had no gene match. The germline gives CDR1 GTSNPN, CDR2 SVGIG (reference sequence). This clone was detected a few times. Specimen: PBMCs. The V gene is TRBV30, the J gene TRBJ2-2; 9 bases line up with TRBD2. The TCR sequence derives from a man aged 40-55 years in good health and CMV-seronegative. The CDR3 DNA sequence: TGTGCCTGGAGTGCGCGACGGACTAGCGTACGGACCGGGGAGCTGTTTTTT. This codes for CAWSARRTSVRTGELFF.